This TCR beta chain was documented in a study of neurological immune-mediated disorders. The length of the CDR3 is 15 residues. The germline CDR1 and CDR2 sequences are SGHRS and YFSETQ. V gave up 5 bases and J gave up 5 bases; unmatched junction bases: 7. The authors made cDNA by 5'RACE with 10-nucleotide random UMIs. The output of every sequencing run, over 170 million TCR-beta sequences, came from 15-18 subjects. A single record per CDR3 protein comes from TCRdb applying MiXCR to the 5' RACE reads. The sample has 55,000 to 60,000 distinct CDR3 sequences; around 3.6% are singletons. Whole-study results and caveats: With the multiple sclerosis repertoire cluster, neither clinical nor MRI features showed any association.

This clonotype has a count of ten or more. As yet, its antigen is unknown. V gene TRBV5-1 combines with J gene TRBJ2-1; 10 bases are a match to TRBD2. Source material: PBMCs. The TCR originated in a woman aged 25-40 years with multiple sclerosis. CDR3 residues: CASSPDGLADNEQFF. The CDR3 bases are TGCGCCAGCAGTCCCGACGGACTAGCGGACAATGAGCAGTTCTTC.